Shown below are 9 T cell receptor beta chains from a single sample sequenced in a study of CD8 T cells in Susac syndrome. A quantity of roughly 0.5 to 1 ug RNA underwent reverse transcription using random hexamers. Via MiXCR, TCRdb re-called the immunoSEQ multiplex PCR reads, giving one row per CDR3 protein. The sample shows about 280,000 distinct CDR3 sequences, about 88% of them seen only once. Sequences were obtained from CD8+ T cells from PBMCs. The receptors derive from a human donor with multiple sclerosis.

This chain joins TRBV7-8 and TRBJ2-5, with D possibly matching TRBD1 (6 bases). The ends were cut back, 5 bases at V and 2 bases at J, with 12 bases in the middle. Looked up from germline, CDR1 is SGHVS and CDR2 is FQNEAQ. The CDR3 is 14 residues long. The CDR3 here is CASSRRTDQETQYF. In DNA, the CDR3 is TGTGCCAGCAGCCGGAGGACAGATCAAGAGACCCAGTACTTC.

This chain joins TRBV29-1 and TRBJ2-7, with 7 bases matching TRBD2. CDR3 length: 14 amino acids. Germline V CDR1 and CDR2: SQVTM, ANQGSEA. The ends lost 7 bases at V and 0 bases at J; junction bases unmatched: 9. The CDR3 sequence: CSATSAISSYEQYF. The CDR3 region has the DNA TGCAGCGCCACTAGCGCTATAAGCTCCTACGAGCAGTACTTC.

The chain joins TRBV27 to TRBJ2-1, with 9 bases that match TRBD2. V was clipped by 4 bases and J by 0 bases; unmatched bases: 7. The CDR3 is made up of 17 amino acids. In germline, CDR1 is MNHEY, CDR2 SMNVEV (reference sequence). CDR3 in DNA: TGTGCCAGCAGTTCCAGACTAGCGGCCTTCTCCTACAATGAGCAGTTCTTC. It specifies CASSSRLAAFSYNEQFF.

The gene calls are TRBV6-6 and TRBJ2-7; 9 nucleotides align to TRBD2. From germline, CDR1 is MNHNY and CDR2 SVGAGI (reference sequence). With V trimmed by 10 bases and J by 1 base, 5 bases remained unmatched. CDR3 length: 13 residues. The CDR3 DNA reads as TGTGCCATATTAGCGGGGGAATCCTACGAGCAGTACTTC. Translating gives CAILAGESYEQYF.

This chain joins TRBV20-1 and TRBJ1-4; 12 positions match TRBD1. CDR1 is DFQATT and CDR2 is SNEGSKA in the germline V gene (reference sequence). The CDR3 runs to 17 residues. V shed 1 base and J 7 bases; nucleotides not matched to a gene: 10. CDR3 amino acids: CSARGPGQGAFAEKLFF. The CDR3 DNA reads TGCAGTGCTAGAGGCCCGGGACAGGGGGCTTTTGCTGAAAAACTGTTTTTT.

The rearrangement links TRBV27 to TRBJ2-7, with 9 bases lining up with TRBD2. V was clipped by 4 bases and J by 6 bases; unmatched bases: 10. The V gene's germline CDR1 is MNHEY and CDR2 SMNVEV (reference sequence). The CDR3 extends over 15 amino acids. The CDR3 here is CASSSRVSGRGEQYF. CDR3 DNA sequence: TGTGCCAGCAGTTCCCGAGTTAGCGGGAGAGGCGAGCAGTACTTC.

This rearrangement joins TRBV9 to TRBJ1-1; the D is unclear. CDR1 and CDR2 from the germline V gene are SGDLS and YYNGEE. The CDR3 spans 12 residues. V was trimmed by 3 bases and J by 1 base, leaving 4 bases between them. CDR3 in DNA: TGTGCCAGCAGCGCCACGAACACTGAAGCTTTCTTT. Its protein is CASSATNTEAFF. The full variable domain, rest sourced from reference TRBV9 and TRBJ1-1, is DSGVTQTPKHLITATGQRVTLRCSPRSGDLSVYWYQQSLDQGLQFLIQYYNGEERAKGNILERFSAQQFPDLHSELNLSSLELGDSALYFCASSATNTEAFFGQGTRLTVV.

The chain has TRBV29-1 and TRBJ2-7; D is unresolved. The CDR3 length is 14 residues. Germline CDR1 SQVTM, CDR2 ANQGSEA. V was clipped by 0 bases and J by 0 bases, with 9 bases between them. The CDR3 DNA sequence: TGCAGCGTTGAAGACTTCGGCAGCTCCTACGAGCAGTACTTC. Translation gives CSVEDFGSSYEQYF.

The rearrangement uses TRBV5-4 and TRBJ2-1, with D unresolved. The CDR3 totals 11 residues. Germline V gene data show CDR1 as SGHNT and CDR2 as YYREEE (reference sequence). The V gene lost 2 bases and the J gene lost 7 bases, with 4 bases spanning the gap. Here the CDR3 reads CASSFKNEQFF. CDR3 coding DNA: TGTGCCAGCAGCTTTAAAAATGAGCAGTTCTTC.